The 24 T cell receptor beta chains given below trace back to one sample, sequenced in a study of OX40 agonist ivuxolimab in advanced cancers. Assay: immunoSEQ multiplex PCR; the TCRdb copy retains only in-frame clones and omits some. The table has some 51,000 clones, 75% to 90% seen once. This specimen consisted of CD4+ or CD8+ T cells sorted from blood, obtained in a trial of the OX40 agonist ivuxolimab. All receptors come from an adult with an advanced solid tumor such as melanoma, head and neck, liver or kidney cancer.

The rearrangement joins TRBV28 to TRBJ2-3; perhaps TRBD1 as D (5 bases). The CDR3 is 16 amino acids. V shed 4 bases and J shed 3 bases, with 17 bases lying between them. Germline V gene data show CDR1 as MDHEN and CDR2 as SYDVKM. The CDR3, as DNA: TGTGCCAGCAGTTCATATCAGGGAATGAGGACAGATACGCAGTATTTT. This sequence encodes CASSSYQGMRTDTQYF. The variable domain in full, with the rest retrieved from reference TRBV28 and TRBJ2-3, is DVKVTQSSRYLVKRTGEKVFLECVQDMDHENMFWYRQDPGLGLRLIYFSYDVKMKEKGDIPEGYSVSREKKERFSLILESASTNQTSMYLCASSSYQGMRTDTQYFGPGTRLTVL.

This chain connects TRBV4-3 to TRBJ2-1; possible D gene TRBD1, 6 bases. CDR3 length: 14 amino acids. The V gene lost 1 base and the J gene lost 5 bases, with 9 bases spanning the gap. The germline CDR1 and CDR2 sequences are LGHNA and YSLEER. The CDR3 spells CASSQVRQDNEQFF. In DNA form, the CDR3 reads TGCGCCAGCAGCCAAGTACGACAGGACAATGAGCAGTTCTTC.

The chain has TRBV9 and TRBJ1-5; 7 nucleotides match TRBD1. The length of the CDR3 is 14 residues. Germline V gives CDR1 SGDLS, CDR2 YYNGEE. V shed 3 bases, J shed 5 bases, and the junction held 5 bases outside the gene matches. The CDR3 region has the DNA TGTGCCAGCAGCGGAGAAGGACAGGATCAGCCCCAGCATTTT. Protein product: CASSGEGQDQPQHF.

CDR3 amino acids: CASSRPGGSYYGYTF. CDR3 DNA sequence: TGTGCCAGCAGCCGTCCAGGGGGCTCATACTATGGCTACACCTTC. V gene TRBV6-5 combines with J gene TRBJ1-2, with 8 bases matching TRBD1. V lost 6 bases, J lost 3 bases, and 9 bases stayed unmatched. The CDR3 loop spans 15 amino acids. CDR1 and CDR2 (germline): MNHEY, SVGAGI.

The chain is built from TRBV2 and TRBJ2-7; D is ambiguous. The V gene's germline CDR1 is SNHLY and CDR2 FYNNEI. V was pared by 4 bases and J by 3 bases, with 4 bases between. The CDR3 length is 11 residues. CDR3: CASSGDYEQYF. CDR3 nucleotide sequence: TGTGCCAGCAGTGGGGACTACGAGCAGTACTTC. Full variable domain (missing parts from reference TRBV2 and TRBJ2-7): EPEVTQTPSHQVTQMGQEVILRCVPISNHLYFYWYRQILGQKVEFLVSFYNNEISEKSEIFDDQFSVERPDGSNFTLKIRSTKLEDSAMYFCASSGDYEQYFGPGTRLTVT.

V usage is TRBV4-3 and J usage is TRBJ2-3; D unresolved. Trimming stripped 4 bases from V and 2 bases from J, with 7 bases between. The CDR3 loop spans 13 amino acids. Germline V lookup: CDR1 LGHNA, CDR2 YSLEER. The CDR3, as DNA: TGCGCCAGCAGCCCCGGCCTCACAGATACGCAGTATTTT. Amino acid sequence: CASSPGLTDTQYF.

A single count supports this clone. The genes are TRBV2 and TRBJ1-1; no clear D gene. The CDR3 spans 14 residues. The ends were cut back, 8 bases at V and 0 bases at J, with 13 bases in the middle. Germline V gene lookup returns CDR1 SNHLY and CDR2 FYNNEI. The CDR3 nucleotides are TGTGCCAGCTTCGTGGGGTGGTTGAACACTGAAGCTTTCTTT. Protein sequence: CASFVGWLNTEAFF.

The chain employs TRBV4-2 and TRBJ1-5; weak D call: TRBD1 (5 bases). The CDR3 totals 16 residues. The V gene lost 4 bases and the J gene lost 2 bases, with 15 bases spanning the gap. The germline V gene has CDR1 LGHNA and CDR2 YNFKEQ. CDR3 region: CASSPYGGSGNQPQHF. The CDR3 region has the DNA TGTGCCAGCAGCCCTTACGGGGGGTCGGGCAATCAGCCCCAGCATTTT.

The genes are TRBV7-9 and TRBJ2-7; TRBD2 might be the D (6 bases). Trimming cost V 5 bases and J 3 bases, with 14 bases left between them. Germline V gene data show CDR1 as SEHNR and CDR2 as FQNEAQ (reference sequence). The CDR3 contains 14 residues. CDR3 sequence reads: CASSQGRGIYEQYF. The CDR3, as DNA: TGTGCCAGCAGCCAAGGACGGGGGATCTACGAGCAGTACTTC.

The chain recombines TRBV6-1 with TRBJ2-5; TRBD2 matches 12 bases. The germline V gene has CDR1 MNHNS and CDR2 SASEGT. The CDR3 is 15 residues long. With V trimmed by 4 bases and J by 5 bases, 5 bases remained unmatched. The chain's CDR3 is CASSVASGGGETQYF. The CDR3, as DNA: TGTGCCAGCAGTGTAGCTAGCGGGGGGGGCGAGACCCAGTACTTC.

The chain employs TRBV29-1 and TRBJ2-7, with D uncertain. Germline CDR1 is SQVTM and CDR2 is ANQGSEA. The CDR3 extends over 12 amino acids. V shed 3 bases and J shed 2 bases, with 8 bases lying between them. CDR3 DNA sequence: TGCAGCGTTGAGTCCCTTACCTACGAGCAGTACTTC. Translation: CSVESLTYEQYF.

This chain connects TRBV6-5 to TRBJ2-3; D uncertain. V lost 2 bases to trimming and J lost 0 bases, with 12 bases between them. CDR3 length equals 16 residues. Germline CDR1 and CDR2: MNHEY and SVGAGI. CDR3 protein: CASSYVGDPSTDTQYF. CDR3 coding DNA: TGTGCCAGCAGTTACGTCGGAGATCCTAGCACAGATACGCAGTATTTT.

The CDR3 is CASGPTSYNEQFF. CDR3 nucleotide sequence: TGCGCCAGCGGACCGACTAGCTACAATGAGCAGTTCTTC. The rearrangement uses TRBV10-2 and TRBJ2-1; D perhaps matches TRBD2 (6 bases). This CDR3 has 13 amino acids. Deletions cut 8 bases from V and 3 bases from J, with 11 bases between. Germline CDR1 reads WSHSY; CDR2 reads SAAADI.

The chain is built from TRBV9 and TRBJ1-2; 8 positions match TRBD1. J lost 2 bases, V lost 3 bases, and 3 bases had no gene match. There are 14 residues in the CDR3. Germline V gene sequence: CDR1 SGDLS, CDR2 YYNGEE. The CDR3 DNA reads TGTGCCAGCAGCGCGGACAGGGTAAACTATGGCTACACCTTC. Its protein product is CASSADRVNYGYTF.

This clone is medium-sized (0.01 to 0.1%) by share. This chain uses TRBV5-4 with TRBJ1-1; no reliable D call. Germline V gene lookup returns CDR1 SGHNT and CDR2 YYREEE (reference sequence). The CDR3 sequence is 12 residues long. The germline V and J ends were trimmed by 3 bases and 10 bases, with 13 bases remaining between them. The chain's CDR3 is CASSSGGMVAFF. The CDR3 bases are TGTGCCAGCAGCTCCGGAGGGATGGTAGCTTTCTTT.

The CDR3 sequence: CASSLGAHEQYF. CDR3 nucleotide sequence: TGTGCCAGCAGCTTAGGAGCGCACGAGCAGTACTTC. The chain employs TRBV11-2 and TRBJ2-7, with unresolved D. There are 12 residues in the CDR3. Germline assignment: CDR1 SGHAT and CDR2 FQNNGV. The V end was cut by 1 base, the J end by 5 bases, with 6 bases between.

The chain uses TRBV11-3 and TRBJ2-1; D possibly corresponds to TRBD1 (6 bases). CDR3 length equals 15 residues. CDR1 is SGHNT and CDR2 is YENEEA in the germline V gene. V lost 1 base and J lost 7, with 14 bases in between. DNA of the CDR3: TGTGCCAGCAGCTTAGGTGAAGGGGGAAGGAATGAGCAGTTCTTC. It specifies CASSLGEGGRNEQFF.

A single count supports this clone. The chain joins TRBV19 to TRBJ2-4; D may correspond to TRBD1 or TRBD2 (5 bases each). The CDR3 covers 16 residues. V was shortened by 6 bases and J by 5 bases, with 20 bases between the two germline ends. From germline, CDR1 is LNHDA and CDR2 SQIVND (reference sequence). The CDR3 loop is CASRSLGEQVENIQYF. CDR3 bases: TGTGCCAGTAGGTCTCTCGGGGAACAGGTGGAAAACATTCAGTACTTC.

The J gene is TRBJ2-1, the V gene TRBV9; tentative D call: TRBD1 (6 bases). This CDR3 is 14 amino acids long. Per the germline V gene, CDR1 is SGDLS and CDR2 is YYNGEE. Trimming took off 2 bases at V and 14 bases at J, with 20 bases between the two ends. The CDR3, as DNA: TGTGCCAGCAGCGTGGGGGCAGCTACAATCACGAAGTTCTTC. Translated: CASSVGAATITKFF.

J is TRBJ2-1 and V is TRBV27; D gene unclear. Trimming stripped 6 bases from V and 9 bases from J, with 15 bases between. The CDR3 has 13 amino acids. Per germline, CDR1 MNHEY and CDR2 SMNVEV (reference sequence). CDR3 bases: TGTGCCAGCAGAAAATGGACCGAAGGTGAGCAGTTCTTC. Protein product: CASRKWTEGEQFF.

The CDR3: CAVGGNQPQHF. CDR3 DNA sequence: TGTGCCGTTGGAGGGAATCAGCCCCAGCATTTT. The rearrangement uses TRBV6-6 and TRBJ1-5; D ambiguous. CDR1 is MNHNY, CDR2 SVGAGI, per germline (reference sequence). V was pared by 11 bases and J by 4 bases, with 9 bases between. The CDR3 extends over 11 amino acids.

This clone was recorded only once. This chain joins TRBV11-2 and TRBJ1-2; 7 bases agree with TRBD1. Germline-derived CDR1 and CDR2 are SGHAT and FQNNGV. With V trimmed by 5 bases and J by 5 bases, 8 bases remained unmatched. The CDR3 runs 14 residues. In DNA, the CDR3 is TGTGCCAGCAGCGTAGGGGGCCCAGGATATGGCTACACCTTC. It yields the protein CASSVGGPGYGYTF.

This chain links TRBV23-1 with TRBJ2-7, with D uncertain. TRBV23-1 is reported as an ORF; its role is uncertain. V was shortened by 0 bases and J by 3 bases, with 15 bases between the two germline ends. The CDR3 consists of 16 residues. The CDR3, as DNA: TGCGCCAGCAGTCAATCGTCAATGAGACACTTCTACGAGCAGTACTTC. It is translated as CASSQSSMRHFYEQYF.

The CDR3 DNA follows: TGTGCCAGCAGCTTGTTGGCATTGACCCAGTACTTC. Translated, it gives CASSLLALTQYF. The V and J genes are TRBV5-6 and TRBJ2-5; no clear D gene. Germline V gene lookup returns CDR1 SGHDT and CDR2 YYEEEE. The CDR3 has 12 residues. The V end lost 1 base, the J end lost 7 bases, and 8 bases lay between the germline ends.